These T cell receptor beta chains were read from a single sample in a study of T-cell memory formation after mild COVID-19. Each CDR3 protein is one row after TCRdb ran MiXCR on the 5' RACE reads. The sample has around 130,000 distinct CDR3 sequences; roughly 6% are singletons. Sequences were obtained from PBMCs or a T cell subset sorted from them (not recorded which). The receptors originated from an adult woman who had mild COVID-19 (a few samples of this study predate the infection). Cell type and time point are not known. CDR3s include the opening cysteine and the closing phenylalanine or tryptophan. The order of the fields is V gene, clone size, D gene, J gene, CDR3 DNA, CDR3 protein. The D gene is left open where the match is weak. Clone size is shown for a subset of rows, as once, few, many or a class of expanded clone.

TRBV6-6,many,-,TRBJ2-3,TGTGCCAGCACCCTCGGCGGGACCTATCAGGATACGCAGTATTTT,CASTLGGTYQDTQYF
TRBV10-3,few,TRBD1,TRBJ2-7,TGTGCCGTGGGACAGGGGTTCGAGCAGTACTTC,CAVGQGFEQYF
TRBV24-1,-,TRBD1,TRBJ2-5,TGTGCCACCAGTGATGCCGGGACAGACGTACAAGAGACCCAGTACTTC,CATSDAGTDVQETQYF
TRBV5-4,-,TRBD2,TRBJ2-1,TGTGCCAGCAGCCACTCCCGCGGGGGGCCTACGAATGAGCAGTTCTTC,CASSHSRGGPTNEQFF
TRBV6-6,many,-,TRBJ2-5,TGTGCCAGCAGACAGCCCCAAGAGACCCAGTACTTC,CASRQPQETQYF
TRBV4-2,-,-,TRBJ1-5,TGTGCCAGCAGCCAAGTATCCGCCGGGCCGGAACATAGCAATCAGCCCCAGCATTTT,CASSQVSAGPEHSNQPQHF
TRBV5-6,-,TRBD2,TRBJ2-7,TGTGCCAGCAGCCAGCTGGCGGGGGGGAGGTACGAGCAGTACTTC,CASSQLAGGRYEQYF
TRBV5-1,few,-,TRBJ1-5,TGCGCCAGCAGCTTGGGAACGGGCTCCAGGCAGCCCCAGCATTTT,CASSLGTGSRQPQHF
TRBV6-1,many,TRBD2,TRBJ2-7,TGTGCCAGCAGTGAAGCAGGAGCGGGAGGGTTCGAGCAGTACTTC,CASSEAGAGGFEQYF
TRBV4-2,many,-,TRBJ2-3,TGTGCCAGCAGCGCAGGTGGGAGCACAGATACGCAGTATTTT,CASSAGGSTDTQYF
TRBV6-5,-,-,TRBJ2-7,TGTGCCAGCAGTTACTCGGCCGGTAGGCCCTCAGTAGCCCTGAACTTC,CASSYSAGRPSVALNF
TRBV6-2/TRBV6-3,many,-,TRBJ1-1,TGTGCCAGCAGGACTGCAGGGGCCAGCACTGAAGCTTTCTTT,CASRTAGASTEAFF
TRBV5-1,many,-,TRBJ2-1,TGCGCCAGCAGCTTGGGGAGGGCCAGCGGACCAGACAATGAGCAGTTCTTC,CASSLGRASGPDNEQFF
TRBV18,-,TRBD1,TRBJ2-7,TGTGCCAGCTCACCGAGCTCCGGGACAGGGAGCTACGAGCAGTACTTC,CASSPSSGTGSYEQYF
TRBV18,-,TRBD2,TRBJ2-1,TGTGCCAGCTCACCACCTAGCGGGGGTGTAAATGAGCAGTTCTTC,CASSPPSGGVNEQFF
TRBV10-3,few,TRBD2,TRBJ2-3,TGTGCCATCAGTGAGGTCCAGCGTGGCGGGGGACTCACAGATACGCAGTATTTT,CAISEVQRGGGLTDTQYF
TRBV12-3/TRBV12-4,many,-,TRBJ2-3,TGTGCCAGCAGTCTAAGGGACTCGAGGGTCACAGATACGCAGTATTTT,CASSLRDSRVTDTQYF
TRBV4-2,-,-,TRBJ1-1,TGTGCCAGCAGCCAAGGGAGGGCGGGTGACATGAACACTGAAGCTTTCTTT,CASSQGRAGDMNTEAFF
TRBV5-1,-,-,TRBJ2-6,TGCGCCAGCAGCGGAGGGCGCTCTGGGGCCAACGTCCTGACTTTC,CASSGGRSGANVLTF
TRBV5-1,many,-,TRBJ1-2,TGCGCCAGCAGCTTGGATGAGGGCCGGGGCTACACCTTC,CASSLDEGRGYTF
TRBV4-1,-,TRBD1,TRBJ2-7,TGCGCCAGCAGCCAAGTGGGCAGGGGGAACTACGAGCAGTACTTC,CASSQVGRGNYEQYF
TRBV5-6,few,TRBD1,TRBJ1-5,TGTGCCAGCAGCTTGGTCGGGACAGGGGAGCAGCCCCAGCATTTT,CASSLVGTGEQPQHF
TRBV20-1,-,-,TRBJ2-1,TGCAGTGCTACTGATCGGACCAGAAACTACAATGAGCAGTTCTTC,CSATDRTRNYNEQFF
TRBV20-1,many,-,TRBJ2-3,TGCAGTGCCAAGTCCGGGACTTTCACAGATACGCAGTATTTT,CSAKSGTFTDTQYF
TRBV7-3,-,-,TRBJ1-1,TGTGCCAGCAGCTTAATGGGAGGACAGAACACTGAAGCTTTCTTT,CASSLMGGQNTEAFF
TRBV4-3,-,-,TRBJ2-7,TGCGCCAGCAGCCAAGATTATAACTCCGGGTCCTACGAGCAGTACTTC,CASSQDYNSGSYEQYF
TRBV3-1,many,-,TRBJ2-5,TGTGCCAGCAGCCTAAGGGGGGCCCAAGAGACCCAGTACTTC,CASSLRGAQETQYF
TRBV4-1,few,TRBD1,TRBJ2-7,TGCGCCAGCAGCCAAGTGAGAGGGACAGTCGGTGAGCAGTACTTC,CASSQVRGTVGEQYF
TRBV12-3/TRBV12-4,many,TRBD2,TRBJ2-1,TGTGCCAGCAGTTTTAGCGGGGGCTACAATGAGCAGTTCTTC,CASSFSGGYNEQFF
TRBV6-2/TRBV6-3,-,TRBD1,TRBJ2-7,TGTGCCAGCAGCTACAGGGGGACCTACGAGCAGTACTTC,CASSYRGTYEQYF
TRBV12-3/TRBV12-4,many,-,TRBJ2-7,TGTGCCAGCAGTTTATTCAGGGAGGCCTACGAGCAGTACTTC,CASSLFREAYEQYF
TRBV27,many,TRBD1,TRBJ2-7,TGTGCCAGCAGTTCAACAGGGGAACACTCCTACGAGCAGTACTTC,CASSSTGEHSYEQYF
TRBV6-2/TRBV6-3,few,-,TRBJ2-7,TGTGCCAGTACAGAGAACTACGAGCAGTACTTC,CASTENYEQYF
TRBV6-2/TRBV6-3,few,-,TRBJ2-6,TGTGCCAGCAGTTACGAAGGACACTTTCAATCTGGGGCCAACGTCCTGACTTTC,CASSYEGHFQSGANVLTF
TRBV12-3/TRBV12-4,few,TRBD2,TRBJ2-1,TGTGCCAGCACCCGGACTAGCGGGAGGGCGGGGAACAATGAGCAGTTCTTC,CASTRTSGRAGNNEQFF
TRBV12-3/TRBV12-4,few,TRBD1,TRBJ1-2,TGTGCCAGTTCTGGACAGGGGGCGGGTGGCTACACCTTC,CASSGQGAGGYTF
TRBV2,few,-,TRBJ2-2,TGTGCCAGCGGGACTCACACCGGGGAGCTGTTTTTT,CASGTHTGELFF
TRBV11-2,-,-,TRBJ2-1,TGTGCCAGCAGCCCCCGGGGAATCTCCTACAATGAGCAGTTCTTC,CASSPRGISYNEQFF
TRBV12-3/TRBV12-4,many,TRBD1,TRBJ1-5,TGTGCCAGCAGTTCCATGACAGGGGGGTCTTGGCCCCAGCATTTT,CASSSMTGGSWPQHF
TRBV24-1,-,-,TRBJ2-1,TGTGCCACCAGTAGGGGGTCGGACAATGAGCAGTTCTTC,CATSRGSDNEQFF
TRBV30,few,-,TRBJ2-2,TGTGCCTGGAGTGTAATGTTCGGGTCCACCGGGGAGCTGTTTTTT,CAWSVMFGSTGELFF
TRBV23-1,few,-,TRBJ2-2,TGCGCCAGCAGTCAATATCAACGCAGACAGGCGGTCACCGGGGAGCTGTTTTTT,CASSQYQRRQAVTGELFF
TRBV20-1,-,TRBD1,TRBJ2-1,TGCAGTGCGCACAATACAGGGGGGAAATCCAATGAGCAGTTCTTC,CSAHNTGGKSNEQFF
TRBV10-3,-,TRBD2,TRBJ2-7,TGTGCCATCAGTGATTGGGAGCGGGAGAGAGACGAGCAGTACTTC,CAISDWERERDEQYF